The next 12 T cell receptor beta chains were all read from a single sample in a study of response to subunit inactivated influenza vaccine. Using its own MiXCR run on the RT-PCR reads, TCRdb lists one record per CDR3 protein. Altogether approximately 570,000 distinct CDR3 sequences are present, 6.5% to 8% being singletons, with the ten largest covering roughly 13%. This sample comprised PBMCs from blood, obtained around 25 months after vaccination. The receptor set was obtained from a man between 50 and 69 years old who received an inactivated influenza vaccine.

This clonotype was found many times. One junction end disagrees with the germline gene, perhaps due to a read error. V gene TRBV4-2 combines with J gene TRBJ1-1, with D unresolved. The CDR3 totals 13 residues. Germline CDR1 and CDR2: LGHNA and YNFKEQ. CDR3 bases: TGTGCCAGCAGTCAAGAGGCGAACACTGAAGCTTTCTTT. It is translated as CASSQEANTEAFF.

This clonotype was observed a few times. The chain has TRBV7-3 and TRBJ2-3; D remains ambiguous. V lost 0 bases, J lost 6 bases, and 13 bases lay in between. The V gene's germline CDR1 is SGHTA and CDR2 FQGTGA. The CDR3 is 15 residues long. CDR3 in DNA: TGTGCCAGCAGCTTAACCCGGTTAGCACCCGATACGCAGTATTTT. This encodes CASSLTRLAPDTQYF.

The genes are TRBV9 and TRBJ2-7; TRBD2 agrees at 7 bases. Germline assignment: CDR1 SGDLS and CDR2 YYNGEE. Unmatched junction bases numbered 13, after V lost 0 bases and J lost 7 bases. This CDR3 is 16 amino acids long. CDR3 DNA: TGTGCCAGCAGCGTAGGGTCCGGGACTACGGTATGGGAGCAGTACTTC. It encodes CASSVGSGTTVWEQYF. Full variable domain (missing parts from reference TRBV9 and TRBJ2-7): DSGVTQTPKHLITATGQRVTLRCSPRSGDLSVYWYQQSLDQGLQFLIQYYNGEERAKGNILERFSAQQFPDLHSELNLSSLELGDSALYFCASSVGSGTTVWEQYFGPGTRLTVT.

This clonotype was seen more than once but under ten times. This chain links TRBV3-1 with TRBJ2-4; TRBD2 aligns across 10 bases. Looked up from germline, CDR1 is LGHDT and CDR2 is YNNKEL (reference sequence). Trimming at V came to 6 bases and at J to 6 bases, leaving 2 bases not matched to a gene. The CDR3 length is 13 residues. The CDR3 is CASRGLALNIQYF. In nucleotides, the CDR3 is TGTGCCAGCAGGGGACTAGCGTTAAACATTCAGTACTTC.

This clonotype was found many times. The chain uses TRBV12-3 or TRBV12-4 and TRBJ1-1; 7 bases agree with TRBD1. The CDR3 spans 13 residues. Unmatched junction bases numbered 5, after V lost 6 bases and J lost 4 bases. The CDR3 here is CASSLDRATEAFF. The CDR3 DNA follows: TGTGCCAGCAGCCTAGACAGGGCCACTGAAGCTTTCTTT.

This clonotype showed up many times. The chain is built from TRBV27 and TRBJ2-1, with 7 bases lining up with TRBD1. The CDR3 runs to 12 residues. Losses at the gene ends were 5 bases for V and 9 bases for J; bases not matched to a gene: 4. Germline CDR1 reads MNHEY; CDR2 reads SMNVEV (reference sequence). The CDR3 sequence is CASSPTGIEQFF. CDR3 DNA: TGTGCCAGCAGTCCGACAGGGATTGAGCAGTTCTTC.

In its sample, this clonotype was seen a few times. V is TRBV12-3 or TRBV12-4 and J is TRBJ2-3; possible D gene TRBD2, 5 bases. Trimming removed 4 bases from V and 2 bases from J, with 22 bases in between. The CDR3 totals 18 residues. Here the CDR3 reads CASSSTPLAAVNTDTQYF. CDR3 in DNA: TGTGCCAGCAGTTCTACGCCCTTAGCAGCGGTGAACACAGATACGCAGTATTTT.

The chain carries TRBV2 and TRBJ2-5; D is ambiguous. CDR1 is SNHLY and CDR2 is FYNNEI in the germline V gene. V lost 4 bases and J 2 bases, leaving 8 bases between the germline ends. The CDR3 spans 13 residues. The CDR3 sequence: CASSGGRQETQYF. The CDR3 region has the DNA TGTGCCAGCAGTGGCGGCAGACAAGAGACCCAGTACTTC.

The rearrangement links TRBV12-3 or TRBV12-4 to TRBJ2-7, with D perhaps TRBD1 (6 bases). Trimming removed 7 bases at V and 4 bases at J, with 17 bases between. This CDR3 has 14 amino acids. CDR3: CASTPGAGLYEQYF. For the CDR3, the DNA is TGTGCCAGCACTCCAGGGGCTGGATTATACGAGCAGTACTTC.

This clonotype has only a few counts. The chain is built from TRBV6-1 and TRBJ1-5; D is unclear. The V end was cut by 7 bases, the J end by 4 bases, with 14 bases between. The CDR3 sequence is 14 residues long. Germline V gene lookup returns CDR1 MNHNS and CDR2 SASEGT. Here the CDR3 DNA reads TGTGCCAGCACCCCGGCGGGAGGGAATCAGCCCCAGCATTTT. Encoded protein: CASTPAGGNQPQHF.

The CDR3 nucleotides are TGCAGTGCGAGCGGGGGGCCTGAAGCTTTCTTT. This codes for CSASGGPEAFF. The chain combines TRBV20-1 with TRBJ1-1; TRBD1 is a possible D gene (6 bases). The V end was cut by 6 bases, the J end by 6 bases, with 11 bases between. CDR3 length equals 11 residues. Germline V lookup: CDR1 DFQATT, CDR2 SNEGSKA (reference sequence).

There are many counts of this clonotype. The CDR3 sequence: CATSMGTQYF. The CDR3 DNA sequence: TGTGCCACATCCATGGGTACGCAGTATTTT. This sequence joins TRBV6-6 and TRBJ2-3; D is ambiguous. Germline CDR1 and CDR2: MNHNY and SVGAGI (reference sequence). The CDR3 runs 10 residues. V was cut by 10 bases and J by 8 bases, with 10 bases left in between.